This T cell receptor (beta chain) was profiled in a study of CD8 T cells in Susac syndrome. Overall study findings and caveats: The study acknowledged a relatively small number of individuals in its TCR sequencing and HLA analysis.

Trimming removed 6 bases at V and 3 bases at J, with 6 bases between. The length of the CDR3 is 11 residues. From germline, CDR1 is MNHEY and CDR2 SVGAGI. Reverse transcription of 0.5 to 1 ug RNA used random hexamers. TCR beta CDR3 was amplified by immunoSEQ covering 54 Vbeta and 13 Jbeta. TCRdb re-analysed the immunoSEQ multiplex PCR reads in MiXCR, keeping a single row per CDR3 protein. The sample shows some 110,000 distinct CDR3 sequences, over 85% of them seen only once. Both CD4+ and CD8+ T cells were negatively isolated, and TEMRA cells underwent FACS enrichment. A remark on this clonotype: The antigen is not known.

V and J are TRBV6-5 and TRBJ2-7; D is undetermined. The sequence was obtained from a human donor with multiple sclerosis. Sequenced: CD8+ T cells from PBMCs. The CDR3 nucleotides read TGTGCCAGCAGGATAGGCTACGAGCAGTACTTC. It codes for CASRIGYEQYF.